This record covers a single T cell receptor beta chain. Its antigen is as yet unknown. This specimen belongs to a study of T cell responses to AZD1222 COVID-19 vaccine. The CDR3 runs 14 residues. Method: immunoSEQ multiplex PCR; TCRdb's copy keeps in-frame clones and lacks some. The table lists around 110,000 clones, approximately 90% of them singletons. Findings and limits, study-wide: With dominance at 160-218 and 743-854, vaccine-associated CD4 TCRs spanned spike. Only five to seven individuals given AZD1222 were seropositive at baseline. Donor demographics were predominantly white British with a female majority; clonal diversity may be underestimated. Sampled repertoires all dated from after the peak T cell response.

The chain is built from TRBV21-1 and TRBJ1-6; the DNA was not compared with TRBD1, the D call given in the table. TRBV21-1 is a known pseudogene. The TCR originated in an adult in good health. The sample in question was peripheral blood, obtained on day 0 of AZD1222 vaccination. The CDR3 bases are TGTGCCAGCAGCATTCGACAGCTTGACTCACCCCTCCACTTT. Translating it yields CASSIRQLDSPLHF.